Included here is one T cell receptor (beta chain) sequence, with context. Its antigen is unidentified. Libraries were prepared by immunoSEQ multiplex PCR; TCRdb keeps only in-frame clonotypes and omits some of them. This sample has about 73,000 clones, with approximately 90% found just once. This sample was taken from a study of OX40 agonist ivuxolimab in advanced cancers. Across the whole study: Participants, approximately 81% male, averaged roughly 60 years of age, ranging from about 20 to 79. Of the participants, approximately 36% had some prior anti-PD-1, anti-PD-L1 or anti-CTLA-4 therapy, which was allowed.

Whole-study findings and limits: CD4+ and CD8+ blood T cells expanded clonally by week 6 at 0.1 to 3.0 mg/kg.

Sample: CD4+ or CD8+ T cells sorted from blood, taken in a trial of the OX40 agonist ivuxolimab. The TCR comes from an adult with an advanced solid tumor such as melanoma, head and neck, liver or kidney cancer.

CDR3 nucleotides: TGTGCCAGCAGCAGGGGGACGGCGAACTATGGCTACACCTTC. This sequence encodes CASSRGTANYGYTF. V and J are TRBV7-2 and TRBJ1-2, with D possibly matching TRBD1 (6 bases). CDR1 and CDR2 (germline): SGHTA, FQGNSA. CDR3 length: 14 amino acids. V lost 5 bases and J 2 bases, leaving 12 bases between the germline ends.